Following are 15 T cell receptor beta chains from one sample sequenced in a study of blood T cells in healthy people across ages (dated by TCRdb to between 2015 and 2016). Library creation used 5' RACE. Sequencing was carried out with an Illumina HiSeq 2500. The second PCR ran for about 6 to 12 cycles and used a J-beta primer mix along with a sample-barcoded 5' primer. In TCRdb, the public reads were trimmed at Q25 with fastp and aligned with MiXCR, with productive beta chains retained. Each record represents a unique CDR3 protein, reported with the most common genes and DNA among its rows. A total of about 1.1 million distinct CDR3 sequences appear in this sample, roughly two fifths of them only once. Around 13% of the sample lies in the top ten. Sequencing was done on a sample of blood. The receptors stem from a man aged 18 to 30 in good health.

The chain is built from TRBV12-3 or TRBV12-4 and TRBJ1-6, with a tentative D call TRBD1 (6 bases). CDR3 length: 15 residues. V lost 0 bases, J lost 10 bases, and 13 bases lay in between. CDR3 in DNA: TGTGCCAGCAGTTTAGCGAGGGGGGTGGGGTCACCCCTCCACTTT. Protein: CASSLARGVGSPLHF.

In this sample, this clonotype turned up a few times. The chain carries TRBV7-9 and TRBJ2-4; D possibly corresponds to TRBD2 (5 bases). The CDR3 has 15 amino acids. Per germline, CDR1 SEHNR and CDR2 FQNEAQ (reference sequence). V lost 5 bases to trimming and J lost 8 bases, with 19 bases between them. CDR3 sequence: CASSPRDEGMDIQYF. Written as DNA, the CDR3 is TGTGCCAGCAGCCCTCGGGATGAGGGTATGGACATTCAGTACTTC.

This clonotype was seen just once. The CDR3 nucleotides are TGTGCCAGCAGTGATAGGAAAAGGTCCCTTGAGGAAAAACTGTTTTTT. It is translated as CASSDRKRSLEEKLFF. The V call is TRBV2, the J call TRBJ1-4, with D hard to call. V was trimmed by 3 bases and J by 8 bases, leaving 19 bases between them. Germline V gene lookup returns CDR1 SNHLY and CDR2 FYNNEI. The CDR3 loop spans 16 amino acids.

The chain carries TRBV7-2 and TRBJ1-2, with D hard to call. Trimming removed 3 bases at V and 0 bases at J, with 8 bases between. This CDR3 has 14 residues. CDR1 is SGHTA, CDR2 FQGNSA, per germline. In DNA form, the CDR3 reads TGTGCCAGCAGCTTTTACACTTCTAACTATGGCTACACCTTC. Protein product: CASSFYTSNYGYTF. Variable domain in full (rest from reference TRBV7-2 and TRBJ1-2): GAGVSQSPSNKVTEKGKDVELRCDPISGHTALYWYRQSLGQGLEFLIYFQGNSAPDKSGLPSDRFSAERTGGSVSTLTIQRTQQEDSAVYLCASSFYTSNYGYTFGSGTRLTVV.

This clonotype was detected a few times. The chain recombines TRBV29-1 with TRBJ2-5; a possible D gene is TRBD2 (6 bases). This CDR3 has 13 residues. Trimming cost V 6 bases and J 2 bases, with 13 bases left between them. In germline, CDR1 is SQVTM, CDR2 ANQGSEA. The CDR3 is CSVAGRLQETQYF. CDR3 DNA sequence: TGCAGCGTCGCGGGGAGGCTACAAGAGACCCAGTACTTC.

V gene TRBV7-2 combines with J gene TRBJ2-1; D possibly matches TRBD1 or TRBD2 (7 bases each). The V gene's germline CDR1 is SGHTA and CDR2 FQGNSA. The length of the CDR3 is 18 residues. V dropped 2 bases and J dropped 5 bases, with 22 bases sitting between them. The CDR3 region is CASSLLRGGRGPHNEQFF. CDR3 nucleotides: TGTGCCAGCAGCTTACTCAGAGGAGGGAGGGGGCCGCACAATGAGCAGTTCTTC.

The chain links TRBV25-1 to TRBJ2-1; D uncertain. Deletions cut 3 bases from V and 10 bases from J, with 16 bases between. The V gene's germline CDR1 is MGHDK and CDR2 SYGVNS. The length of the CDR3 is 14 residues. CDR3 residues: CASSDLGLGGEQFF. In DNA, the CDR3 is TGTGCCAGCAGTGATCTGGGATTAGGTGGAGAGCAGTTCTTC.

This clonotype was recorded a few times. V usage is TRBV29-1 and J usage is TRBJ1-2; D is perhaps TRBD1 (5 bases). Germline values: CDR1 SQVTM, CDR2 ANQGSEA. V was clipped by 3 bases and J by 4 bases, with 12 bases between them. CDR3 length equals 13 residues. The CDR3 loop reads CSVDSVGGYGYTF. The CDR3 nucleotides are TGCAGCGTTGATTCGGTTGGGGGCTATGGCTACACCTTC.

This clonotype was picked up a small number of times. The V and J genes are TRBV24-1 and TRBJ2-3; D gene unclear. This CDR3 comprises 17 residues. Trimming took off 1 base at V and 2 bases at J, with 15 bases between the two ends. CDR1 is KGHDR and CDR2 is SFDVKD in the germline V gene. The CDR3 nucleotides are TGTGCCACCAGTGATTTAGCCCAGGTCGGTGACACAGATACGCAGTATTTT. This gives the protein CATSDLAQVGDTDTQYF.

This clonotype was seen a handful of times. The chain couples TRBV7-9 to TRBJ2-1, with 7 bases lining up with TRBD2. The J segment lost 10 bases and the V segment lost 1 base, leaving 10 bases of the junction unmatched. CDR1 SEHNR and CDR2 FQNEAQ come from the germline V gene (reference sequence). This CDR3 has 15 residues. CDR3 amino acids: CASSLVRLAESEQFF. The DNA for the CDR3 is TGTGCCAGCAGCTTAGTGCGACTAGCCGAGAGCGAGCAGTTCTTC.

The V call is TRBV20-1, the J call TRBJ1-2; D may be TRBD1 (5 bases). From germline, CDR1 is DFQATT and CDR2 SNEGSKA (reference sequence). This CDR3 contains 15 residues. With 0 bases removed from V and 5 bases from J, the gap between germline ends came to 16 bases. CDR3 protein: CSARDSETAPYGYTF. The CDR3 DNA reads TGCAGTGCTAGAGATTCCGAGACAGCGCCGTATGGCTACACCTTC.

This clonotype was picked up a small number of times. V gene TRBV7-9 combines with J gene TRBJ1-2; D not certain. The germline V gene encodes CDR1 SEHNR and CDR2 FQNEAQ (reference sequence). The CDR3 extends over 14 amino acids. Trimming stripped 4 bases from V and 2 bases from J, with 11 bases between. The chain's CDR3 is CASSSTTRNYGYTF. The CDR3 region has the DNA TGTGCCAGCAGCTCAACGACAAGGAACTATGGCTACACCTTC.

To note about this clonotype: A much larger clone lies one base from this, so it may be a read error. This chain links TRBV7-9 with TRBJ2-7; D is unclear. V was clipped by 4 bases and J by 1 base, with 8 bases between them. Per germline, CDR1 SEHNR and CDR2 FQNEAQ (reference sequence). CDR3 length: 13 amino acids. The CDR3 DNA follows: TGTGCCAGCAGCTCAGCGCGGTCCTACGAGCAGTACTTC. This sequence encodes CASSSARSYEQYF. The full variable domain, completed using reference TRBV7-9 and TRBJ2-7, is DTGVSQNPRHKITKRGQNVTFRCDPISEHNRLYWYRQTLGQGPEFLTYFQNEAQLEKSRLLSDRFSAERPKGSFSTLEIQRTEQGDSAMYLCASSSARSYEQYFGPGTRLTVT.

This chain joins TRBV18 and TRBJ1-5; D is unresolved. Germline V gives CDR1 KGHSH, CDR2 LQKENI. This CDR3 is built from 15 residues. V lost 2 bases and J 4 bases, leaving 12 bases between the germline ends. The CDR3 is CASSPDMNRNQPQHF. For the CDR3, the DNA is TGTGCCAGCTCACCAGACATGAATCGGAATCAGCCCCAGCATTTT.

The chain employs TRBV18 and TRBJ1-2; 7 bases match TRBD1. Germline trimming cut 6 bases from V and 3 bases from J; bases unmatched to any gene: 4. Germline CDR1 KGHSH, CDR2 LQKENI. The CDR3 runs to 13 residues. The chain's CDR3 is CASSEDRDYGYTF. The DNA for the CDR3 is TGTGCCAGCTCCGAAGACAGGGACTATGGCTACACCTTC.